This entry is about one TCR beta chain. Germline V gene data show CDR1 as MNHEY and CDR2 as SMNVEV (reference sequence). The CDR3 runs to 18 residues. The ends were cut back, 6 bases at V and 4 bases at J, with 28 bases in the middle. The data derive from a study of blood T cell repertoires in COVID-19. Across the whole study: PBMCs, B-cell-depleted T cells, or T cells provided the cDNA or gDNA that made up the material.

The repertoire was sequenced with immunoSEQ multiplex PCR; TCRdb's copy has only in-frame clones and lacks some. This sample has hundreds of thousands of clones; more than 75% occur once, and the top ten carry 2.5% to 3.5%. The origin of this receptor is a human donor in a cohort sampled during active COVID-19. The sample comprised peripheral blood. The chain couples TRBV27 to TRBJ2-7, with D possibly TRBD2 on 5 matching bases. The CDR3 here is CASRRNLGGIAKFYEQYF. In DNA, the CDR3 is TGTGCCAGCAGGAGAAATCTGGGCGGAATAGCGAAGTTTTACGAGCAGTACTTC.